This T cell receptor (beta chain) was observed in a study of vaccination effects on CD4 cells after COVID-19. Assay used: immunoSEQ multiplex PCR; TCRdb lists only in-frame clones, some missing. The sample has approximately 65,000 clones; 74% are singletons. ViraFEST assay sequencing came after antigen-specific CD4+ T cells were expanded with viral peptide pools. The authors isolated CD4+ T cells after around 9 days of culture. Each participant was administered two doses of either the BNT162b2 or the mRNA-1273 vaccine. V was pared by 3 bases and J by 4 bases, with 15 bases between. The CDR3 sequence is 15 residues long. CDR1 is LNHDA and CDR2 is SQIVND in the germline V gene (reference sequence). Of note for this clone: The antigen remains unidentified.

Sequencing was performed on CD4+ T cells from PBMCs cultured with HCoV-229E spike peptides, taken after COVID-19 vaccination. This clonotype was sampled from a human donor who received a COVID-19 vaccine. V gene TRBV19 combines with J gene TRBJ2-5; D ambiguous. The CDR3, as DNA: TGTGCCAGTAGTATTCGCGCGGTCGGTCCAGAGACCCAGTACTTC. Amino acids: CASSIRAVGPETQYF. Full variable domain (remainder filled in from reference TRBV19 and TRBJ2-5): DGGITQSPKYLFRKEGQNVTLSCEQNLNHDAMYWYRQDPGQGLRLIYYSQIVNDFQKGDIAEGYSVSREKKESFPLTVTSAQKNPTAFYLCASSIRAVGPETQYFGPGTRLLVL.